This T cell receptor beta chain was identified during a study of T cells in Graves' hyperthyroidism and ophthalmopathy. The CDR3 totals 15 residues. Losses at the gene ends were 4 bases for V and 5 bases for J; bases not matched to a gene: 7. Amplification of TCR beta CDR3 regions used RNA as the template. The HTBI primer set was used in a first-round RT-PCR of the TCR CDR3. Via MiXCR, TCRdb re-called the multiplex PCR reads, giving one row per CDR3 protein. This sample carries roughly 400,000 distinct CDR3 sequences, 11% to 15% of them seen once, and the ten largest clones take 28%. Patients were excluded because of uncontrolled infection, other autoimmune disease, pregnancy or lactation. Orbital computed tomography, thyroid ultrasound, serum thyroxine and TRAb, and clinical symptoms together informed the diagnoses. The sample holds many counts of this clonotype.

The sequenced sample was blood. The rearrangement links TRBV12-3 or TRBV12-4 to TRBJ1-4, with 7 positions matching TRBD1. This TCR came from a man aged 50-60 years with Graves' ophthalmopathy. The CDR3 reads CASSSTGTANEKLFF. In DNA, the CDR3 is TGTGCCAGCAGTTCGACCGGGACAGCGAATGAAAAACTGTTTTTT.